This T cell receptor (beta chain) was recovered during a study of T cells expressing NK-cell markers. Study-wide context: Cells sorted as CD3+CD56+NKG2C+, CD3+CD56+NKG2C- and CD3+CD56-NKG2C+ T cells supplied the TCR beta repertoires.

CDR3 length equals 15 residues. Germline CDR1 reads MDHEN; CDR2 reads SYDVKM. Making the TCR beta cDNA relied on 5'RACE template switching with UMIs. TCRdb re-called the 5' RACE reads and shows each CDR3 protein once, DNA omitted. The ten top clones account for roughly an eighth, within a sample of 130,000 to 150,000 distinct CDR3 sequences. This sequence joins TRBV28 and TRBJ2-1; no DNA is available, so the TRBD1 call from TCRdb remains unchecked. The sequencing input was blood T cells: a sorted CD56 or NKG2C T cell subset, CD4+ or CD8+ T cells, or bulk PBMC T cells (not recorded which). The origin of this receptor is a man between 18 and 29 years old in good health. This CDR3 reads CASSYSETRYNEQFF.